These T cell receptor beta chains were read from a single sample in a study of regulatory T cells in long-lasting Graves disease. TCRdb called the multiplex PCR reads again in MiXCR, with one record for every CDR3 protein. Of 350,000 to 450,000 distinct CDR3 sequences listed, around 23% are singletons. The source material was peripheral blood mononuclear cells (PBMCs), sampled when the disease was refractory, from a patient treated with antithyroid drugs. The origin of the receptors is a female donor with Graves disease. Both conserved end residues are part of each CDR3. Each record gives: clone size, J gene, D gene, V gene, CDR3 protein, CDR3 DNA. D genes are given only for firm matches. Not every row has a clone size; where given, it reads once, few, many or a size class.

.,TRBJ1-3,.,TRBV7-2,CASSLVGGMAGNTIYF,TGTGCCAGCAGCTTAGTAGGGGGAATGGCTGGAAACACCATATATTTT
.,TRBJ2-5,.,TRBV28,CASSWGAGSETQYF,TGTGCCAGCAGTTGGGGCGCGGGTTCTGAGACCCAGTACTTC
few,TRBJ2-5,.,TRBV5-4,CASSLSDKYQETQYF,TGTGCCAGCAGCTTATCGGATAAGTACCAAGAGACCCAGTACTTC
.,TRBJ1-5,.,TRBV12-3/TRBV12-4,CASSLVSGQPQHF,TGTGCCAGCAGTTTAGTTTCAGGACAGCCCCAGCATTTT
many,TRBJ1-1,.,TRBV29-1,CSVADTMNTEAFF,TGCAGCGTTGCGGACACCATGAACACTGAAGCTTTCTTT
.,TRBJ2-5,.,TRBV5-6,CASSFVPGAREETQYF,TGTGCCAGCAGCTTTGTTCCGGGAGCCCGGGAAGAGACCCAGTACTTC
few,TRBJ2-7,.,TRBV20-1,CSARVEGAEQYF,TGCAGTGCTAGAGTCGAGGGCGCCGAGCAGTACTTC
few,TRBJ2-7,.,TRBV20-1,CSAPGVSYEQYF,TGCAGTGCTCCCGGGGTCTCCTACGAGCAGTACTTC
.,TRBJ2-7,.,TRBV20-1,CSAPETGDSYEQYF,TGCAGTGCCCCCGAGACGGGAGACTCCTACGAGCAGTACTTC
many,TRBJ2-5,.,TRBV28,CASSFLDPHSETQYF,TGTGCCAGCAGTTTTTTGGACCCCCACAGCGAGACCCAGTACTTC
.,TRBJ2-2,TRBD1,TRBV10-1,CASSDAGTGFGELFF,TGCGCCAGCAGTGACGCCGGGACAGGGTTCGGGGAGCTGTTTTTT
few,TRBJ2-5,.,TRBV6-2/TRBV6-3,CASSYWTGGRETQYF,TGTGCCAGCAGTTACTGGACTGGGGGCCGGGAGACCCAGTACTTC
few,TRBJ2-7,TRBD1,TRBV24-1,CATSDSDRGHEQYF,TGTGCCACCAGTGATAGTGACAGGGGGCACGAGCAGTACTTC
many,TRBJ1-2,.,TRBV20-1,CSAIRRSGAPGSDYGYTF,TGCAGTGCGATCAGGAGGTCGGGGGCTCCCGGGTCTGACTATGGCTACACCTTC
few,TRBJ2-3,TRBD2,TRBV6-1,CASSVQASGSFTDTQYF,TGTGCCAGCAGCGTACAAGCTAGCGGGAGTTTCACAGATACGCAGTATTTT
.,TRBJ1-4,.,TRBV7-8,CASSKSEQGSYSMDEKLFF,TGTGCCAGCAGCAAGTCGGAGCAGGGGAGTTACTCAATGGATGAAAAACTGTTTTTT
many,TRBJ2-5,.,TRBV6-5,CASSYEQDRWGTQYF,TGTGCCAGCAGTTACGAGCAGGACCGGTGGGGGACCCAGTACTTC
many,TRBJ2-5,TRBD2,TRBV3-1,CASSQERLARETQYF,TGTGCCAGCAGCCAAGAACGACTAGCCCGGGAGACCCAGTACTTC
many,TRBJ2-2,TRBD2,TRBV10-3,CAISESGTINTGELFF,TGTGCCATCAGTGAATCCGGGACTATAAACACCGGGGAGCTGTTTTTT
.,TRBJ2-6,TRBD1,TRBV13,CASSSQQGTGANVLTF,TGTGCCAGCAGCTCGCAACAGGGGACAGGGGCCAACGTCCTGACTTTC